This T cell receptor beta chain was observed in a study of blood T cell repertoires in COVID-19. Overall study: Acute and convalescent COVID-19 samples came from the United States, Italy and Spain.

Using immunoSEQ multiplex PCR, the repertoire was profiled, and TCRdb retains in-frame clones only, with some absent. Among around 260,000 clones listed, just over 85% were seen once. The CDR3 has 13 residues. Germline lookup yields CDR1 PRHDT and CDR2 FYEKMQ (reference sequence). V was pared by 8 bases and J by 5 bases, with 13 bases between. The sequenced sample consisted of peripheral blood. The chain is built from TRBV13 and TRBJ2-1, with D possibly being TRBD2 (6 bases). This sequence originates from a woman aged 25 to 39 with active or convalescent COVID-19. The CDR3 coding sequence is TGTGCCAGCGGCCGGGGGAGACACAATGAGCAGTTCTTC. It codes for CASGRGRHNEQFF.